This T cell receptor beta chain was sequenced for a study of blood T cell repertoires in COVID-19. Study-level background: Italy, Spain and the United States were the sources of the convalescent and acute COVID-19 samples. Sources were T cells, B-cell-depleted T cells, or PBMCs; the material itself was cDNA or gDNA.

The germline V gene encodes CDR1 SGHKS and CDR2 YYEKEE (reference sequence). CDR3 size: 15 residues. Unmatched junction bases numbered 5, after V lost 0 bases and J lost 2 bases. In the authors' methods: Cell counts per sample came from amplifying reference gene primers. Repertoires were generated with immunoSEQ multiplex PCR, while TCRdb's copy carries only in-frame clones and drops some. The DNA was the basis for D and trimming; V, J and clone size are from that table. The table has 300,000 to 450,000 clones, roughly 86% seen once. The clonotype comes from a human donor in a cohort sampled during active COVID-19. The chain couples TRBV5-5 to TRBJ2-7; TRBD1 agrees at 7 bases. The sequenced sample was peripheral blood. CDR3 bases: TGTGCCAGCAGCTTGGGTCCGGACAGGACCTACGAGCAGTACTTC. This codes for CASSLGPDRTYEQYF.